The entry below gives a single T cell receptor (beta chain) sequence along with its context. The record originates from a study of identical twins. Addition of a universal primer site occurred through template switching, and cDNA carried unique molecular identifiers. MiXCR, applied by TCRdb to the 5' RACE reads, yields one record per CDR3 protein. The table has fewer than 550,000 distinct CDR3 sequences, around 15% seen once. Healthy Caucasians were all of the donors. Trimming at V came to 2 bases and at J to 5 bases, leaving 3 bases not matched to a gene. The germline gives CDR1 ENHRY, CDR2 SYGVKD. The CDR3 is made up of 14 amino acids. This same sample was also part of a study on yellow fever vaccine responses in identical twins. That study adds: After vaccination, twins' T cell response reportedly seemed partly convergent, partly personalized.

Sequencing was performed on CD4+ T cells sorted from blood. The sequence was collected from a woman under 30 in good health. This sequence joins TRBV10-3 and TRBJ2-1; TRBD1 matches at 7 bases. CDR3 amino acids: CAISERTGNNEQFF. The CDR3 nucleotides read TGTGCCATCAGTGAGCGGACAGGTAACAATGAGCAGTTCTTC.